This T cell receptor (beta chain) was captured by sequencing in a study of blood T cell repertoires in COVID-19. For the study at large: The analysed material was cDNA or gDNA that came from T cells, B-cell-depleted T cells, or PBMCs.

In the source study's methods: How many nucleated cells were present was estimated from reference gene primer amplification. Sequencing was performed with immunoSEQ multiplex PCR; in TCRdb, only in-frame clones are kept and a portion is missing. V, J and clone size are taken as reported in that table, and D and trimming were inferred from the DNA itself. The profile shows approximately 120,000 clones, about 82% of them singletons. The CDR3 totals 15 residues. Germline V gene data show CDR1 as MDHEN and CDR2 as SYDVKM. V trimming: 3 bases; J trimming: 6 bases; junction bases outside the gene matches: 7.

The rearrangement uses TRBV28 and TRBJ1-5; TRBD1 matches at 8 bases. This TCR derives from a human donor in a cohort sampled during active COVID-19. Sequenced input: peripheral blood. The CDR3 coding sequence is TGTGCCAGCAGTTTGGGGGACAGGTTCATTCAGCCCCAGCATTTT. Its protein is CASSLGDRFIQPQHF.